The 18 T cell receptor beta chains given below trace back to one sample, sequenced in a study of T cell repertoires in cytomegalovirus infection. TCRdb passed the reads through MiXCR, listing each CDR3 protein once. The sample includes approximately 71,000 distinct CDR3 sequences, about 4.2% of them seen just once. Sequenced sample: PBMCs. The receptors come from a human donor in good health (CMV status not recorded). Some clones in this sample may be carry-over from other donors' samples.

Many counts were recorded for this clonotype. The gene calls are TRBV7-2 and TRBJ2-7, with D possibly being TRBD1 (7 bases). The germline CDR1 and CDR2 sequences are SGHTA and FQGNSA. Trimming took 6 bases from V and 0 from J, leaving 15 bases between them. The CDR3 consists of 15 residues. CDR3 coding DNA: TGTGCCAGCAGTCAGGGGGTGGGGGGCTCCTACGAGCAGTACTTC. As protein: CASSQGVGGSYEQYF.

This clonotype was detected ten times or more. This rearrangement joins TRBV6-5 to TRBJ2-1; 10 bases map to TRBD2. Germline CDR1 and CDR2: MNHEY and SVGAGI. The CDR3 runs to 15 residues. Trimming cost V 4 bases and J 2 bases; bases outside gene matches: 2. Here the CDR3 reads CASSLSGGAYNEQFF. The CDR3 DNA is TGTGCCAGCAGTTTAAGCGGGGGGGCCTACAATGAGCAGTTCTTC.

This clonotype was found many times. The chain combines TRBV7-2 with TRBJ2-3, with D unresolved. V was pared by 5 bases and J by 6 bases, with 12 bases between. CDR1 is SGHTA, CDR2 FQGNSA, per germline. The CDR3 sequence is 13 residues long. The CDR3 coding sequence is TGTGCCAGCAGCCAGGATCTACTCGATACGCAGTATTTT. This translates into CASSQDLLDTQYF.

This clonotype was picked up a small number of times. The gene calls are TRBV2 and TRBJ2-3; TRBD1 matches 7 bases. CDR1 is SNHLY, CDR2 FYNNEI, per germline. V lost 10 bases to trimming and J lost 0 bases; unmatched junction nucleotides: 4. The CDR3 extends over 13 amino acids. The CDR3 loop reads CAKGDRSTDTQYF. In DNA, the CDR3 is TGTGCCAAAGGGGACAGAAGCACAGATACGCAGTATTTT.

This clonotype was detected many times. This chain uses TRBV7-2 with TRBJ2-4; TRBD2 agrees at 7 bases. Losses at the gene ends were 4 bases for V and 10 bases for J; bases not matched to a gene: 13. The CDR3 sequence is 15 residues long. CDR1 is SGHTA and CDR2 is FQGNSA in the germline V gene. The DNA of the CDR3 is TGTGCCAGCAGCTATAAGCCCGGGCAGGGAGGGATTCAGTACTTC. Its translation: CASSYKPGQGGIQYF.

This clonotype was observed at least ten times. CDR3 in amino acids: CASSTAYSYEQYF. The CDR3 bases are TGTGCCAGCAGTACGGCGTACTCCTACGAGCAGTACTTC. The chain carries TRBV12-3 or TRBV12-4 and TRBJ2-7, with D unresolved. V lost 5 bases, J lost 0 bases, and 8 bases lay in between. The CDR3 is 13 amino acids.

This clonotype was counted at least ten times. The V call is TRBV29-1, the J call TRBJ2-7; D call uncertain. Trimming stripped 4 bases from V and 0 bases from J, with 10 bases between. The length of the CDR3 is 13 residues. Germline V gene data show CDR1 as SQVTM and CDR2 as ANQGSEA. The CDR3 nucleotides read TGCAGCGTTGGACACCCGAGCTCCTACGAGCAGTACTTC. It codes for CSVGHPSSYEQYF.

In this sample, this clonotype turned up many times. The V call is TRBV28, the J call TRBJ2-2, with D uncertain. V shed 3 bases and J shed 0 bases, with 8 bases lying between them. The CDR3 runs 15 residues. CDR1 MDHEN and CDR2 SYDVKM come from the germline V gene. The CDR3 is CASSLGYTNTGELFF. The CDR3, as DNA: TGTGCCAGCAGTTTGGGCTACACGAACACCGGGGAGCTGTTTTTT.

This clonotype was observed at least ten times. The chain employs TRBV7-2 and TRBJ2-7; D tentatively fits TRBD1 or TRBD2 (5 bases each). V was trimmed by 5 bases and J by 5 bases, leaving 13 bases between them. The CDR3 is made up of 13 amino acids. CDR1 is SGHTA, CDR2 FQGNSA, per germline. The CDR3 region has the DNA TGTGCCAGCAGCGCAGCCTGGGACCACGAGCAGTACTTC. It is translated as CASSAAWDHEQYF.

This clonotype appeared many times. J is TRBJ1-3 and V is TRBV7-2; no definite D call. The V and J ends lost 5 bases and 0 bases respectively, with 2 bases between them. The CDR3 spans 12 residues. Germline V gene lookup returns CDR1 SGHTA and CDR2 FQGNSA. The CDR3 bases are TGTGCCAGCAGCGTCTCTGGAAACACCATATATTTT. Translation gives CASSVSGNTIYF.

This clonotype was seen ten or more times. This chain uses TRBV7-2 with TRBJ1-2, with 10 bases matching TRBD1. The CDR3 is 14 residues long. With 5 bases clipped from V and 7 bases from J, the junction kept 7 bases outside the gene matches. CDR1 and CDR2 (germline): SGHTA, FQGNSA. The chain's CDR3 is CASSMTGGIRGYTF. Written as DNA, the CDR3 is TGTGCCAGCAGCATGACAGGGGGCATACGTGGCTACACCTTC.

This clonotype was counted ten times or more. The rearrangement links TRBV6-5 to TRBJ1-6; TRBD1 is a possible D gene (6 bases). The CDR3 consists of 14 residues. Deletions cut 2 bases from V and 10 bases from J, with 12 bases between. Germline CDR1 MNHEY, CDR2 SVGAGI. As DNA, the CDR3 is TGTGCCAGCAGTTACGGGCAGGGGTTCTCACCCCTCCACTTT. It is translated as CASSYGQGFSPLHF.

This clonotype came up many times. The chain uses TRBV12-3 or TRBV12-4 and TRBJ1-5; no clear D. Trimming pared 6 bases from V and 0 bases from J, leaving 12 bases between. CDR3 length: 15 residues. Here the CDR3 DNA reads TGTGCCAGCAGCTATAAGGGATTTAGCAATCAGCCCCAGCATTTT. Protein: CASSYKGFSNQPQHF.

This clonotype has a count of ten or more. The V gene is TRBV11-2, the J gene TRBJ1-4; TRBD1 agrees at 7 bases. CDR1 and CDR2 from the germline V gene are SGHAT and FQNNGV. V lost 1 base, J lost 4 bases, and 3 bases stayed unmatched. This CDR3 has 15 residues. The CDR3 sequence is CASSLGDRDNEKLFF. CDR3 DNA sequence: TGTGCCAGCAGCTTAGGAGACAGGGATAATGAAAAACTGTTTTTT.

In its sample, this clonotype was seen many times. The chain is built from TRBV10-3 and TRBJ2-5, with 11 bases aligning to TRBD2. V dropped 10 bases and J dropped 5; count of bases not matched to a gene: 6. Germline lookup yields CDR1 ENHRY and CDR2 SYGVKD. The CDR3 consists of 13 residues. The CDR3 nucleotides read TGTGCCACTAGCGGGGGGTCGCTTGAGACCCAGTACTTC. Protein sequence: CATSGGSLETQYF.

This clonotype was seen repeatedly, ten times or more. The V and J genes are TRBV7-3 and TRBJ1-1; D uncertain. Trimming pared 2 bases from V and 0 bases from J, leaving 4 bases between. Germline-derived CDR1 and CDR2 are SGHTA and FQGTGA. CDR3 size: 13 residues. CDR3 amino acids: CASSLWVNTEAFF. Here the CDR3 DNA reads TGTGCCAGCAGCTTATGGGTGAACACTGAAGCTTTCTTT.

At least ten counts were recorded for this clonotype. The chain combines TRBV7-2 with TRBJ1-5; possibly TRBD1 for D (6 bases). Germline lookup yields CDR1 SGHTA and CDR2 FQGNSA. The CDR3 contains 14 residues. Trimming removed 5 bases from V and 3 bases from J, with 11 bases in between. CDR3 sequence: CASSPDSFNQPQHF. In DNA form, the CDR3 reads TGTGCCAGCAGCCCGGACAGTTTCAATCAGCCCCAGCATTTT.

This clonotype was counted ten times or more. The J gene is TRBJ2-2, the V gene TRBV12-3 or TRBV12-4, with 12 bases fitting TRBD2. V trimming: 5 bases; J trimming: 6 bases; junction bases outside the gene matches: 7. This CDR3 contains 16 residues. The CDR3 region is CASSASGGALAGELFF. CDR3 coding DNA: TGTGCCAGCAGTGCTAGCGGGGGGGCACTGGCCGGGGAGCTGTTTTTT.